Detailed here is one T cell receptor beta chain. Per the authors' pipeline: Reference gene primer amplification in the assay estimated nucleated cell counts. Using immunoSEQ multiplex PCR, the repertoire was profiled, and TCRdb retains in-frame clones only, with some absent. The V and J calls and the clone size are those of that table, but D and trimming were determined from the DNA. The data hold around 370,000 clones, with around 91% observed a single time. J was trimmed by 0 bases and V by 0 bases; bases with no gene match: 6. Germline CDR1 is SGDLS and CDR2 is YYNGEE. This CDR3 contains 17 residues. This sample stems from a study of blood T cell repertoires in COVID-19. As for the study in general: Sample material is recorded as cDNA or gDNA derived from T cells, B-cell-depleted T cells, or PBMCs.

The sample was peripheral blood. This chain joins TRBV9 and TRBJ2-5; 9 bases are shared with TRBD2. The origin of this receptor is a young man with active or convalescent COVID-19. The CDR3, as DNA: TGTGCCAGCAGCGTAGCTACCGCGGGGGGGTACCAAGAGACCCAGTACTTC. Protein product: CASSVATAGGYQETQYF. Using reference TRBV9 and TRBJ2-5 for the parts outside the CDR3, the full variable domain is DSGVTQTPKHLITATGQRVTLRCSPRSGDLSVYWYQQSLDQGLQFLIQYYNGEERAKGNILERFSAQQFPDLHSELNLSSLELGDSALYFCASSVATAGGYQETQYFGPGTRLLVL.